The 27 T cell receptor beta chains given below trace back to one sample, sequenced in a study of beta chain features in type 1 diabetes. Study-wide results and caveats: Among patients with Type 1 diabetes, TCRB CDR3s were moderately but significantly shorter in every one of the four CD4+ subsets.

Every isolated RNA sample was fully reverse transcribed, so sequencing captured expressed TCRB transcripts. Measured with immunoSEQ multiplex PCR; TCRdb has only the in-frame clones, and not every one. The data contain around 280,000 clones, 15% of them singletons. Their antigen targets remain unknown. The sequenced material came from naive CD4+ T cells from blood. These receptors were obtained from a man aged 18-30 years with type 1 diabetes.

In its sample, this clone was seen a few times. J is TRBJ1-6 and V is TRBV27; the D is unclear. The V gene's germline CDR1 is MNHEY and CDR2 SMNVEV (reference sequence). The V gene lost 3 bases and the J gene lost 5 bases, with 8 bases spanning the gap. The CDR3 length is 14 residues. The DNA of the CDR3 is TGTGCCAGCAGTTTCAAGCCCCATAATTCACCCCTCCACTTT. The encoded protein is CASSFKPHNSPLHF.

This clone showed up just a few times. The gene calls are TRBV5-4 and TRBJ1-1; D unresolved. The V gene lost 0 bases and the J gene lost 1 base, with 4 bases spanning the gap. CDR1 is SGHNT, CDR2 YYREEE, per germline (reference sequence). The CDR3 is made up of 13 amino acids. CDR3 in amino acids: CASSLGENTEAFF. CDR3 sequence (DNA): TGTGCCAGCAGCTTGGGAGAGAACACTGAAGCTTTCTTT.

The V gene is TRBV7-9, the J gene TRBJ2-7; TRBD1 matches 9 bases. Trimming took 7 bases from V and 3 from J; bases not matched to a gene: 7. Germline CDR1 reads SEHNR; CDR2 reads FQNEAQ (reference sequence). This CDR3 contains 14 residues. CDR3 coding DNA: TGTGCCAGCATCTCGGGACAGGGTTACTACGAGCAGTACTTC. Its translation is CASISGQGYYEQYF.

The genes are TRBV28 and TRBJ1-2; D not certain. CDR1 is MDHEN, CDR2 SYDVKM, per germline. This CDR3 is 12 amino acids long. Trimming pared 8 bases from V and 8 bases from J, leaving 15 bases between. The CDR3 DNA is TGTGCCAGCCTCGCGGGGAGCGGAGGCTACACCTTC. Translating gives CASLAGSGGYTF.

The CDR3 coding sequence is TGTGCCAGCAGCCAAGAAACTAGCGGGGGCTACACAGATACGCAGTATTTT. Its translation: CASSQETSGGYTDTQYF. This sequence joins TRBV4-2 and TRBJ2-3; 11 bases are shared with TRBD2. V shed 0 bases, J shed 2 bases, and the junction held 4 bases outside the gene matches. The germline V gene encodes CDR1 LGHNA and CDR2 YNFKEQ. CDR3 length: 17 residues.

The rearrangement uses TRBV5-6 and TRBJ2-7; 7 nucleotides match TRBD1. CDR1 and CDR2 (germline): SGHDT, YYEEEE. V lost 5 bases and J lost 3; bases outside the gene matches: 8. CDR3 length: 14 amino acids. Here the CDR3 DNA reads TGTGCCAGCAGTCCCAGACAGGGACGCTACGAGCAGTACTTC. Translating it yields CASSPRQGRYEQYF.

This clone occurred a few times. The chain has TRBV7-2 and TRBJ2-1; 8 positions agree with TRBD2. J gave up 5 bases and V 4 bases, and 7 bases lay outside the gene matches. The CDR3 runs 15 residues. Germline V lookup: CDR1 SGHTA, CDR2 FQGNSA. The CDR3 is CASSSTGLANNEQFF. The DNA of the CDR3 is TGTGCCAGCAGCTCGACAGGACTAGCAAACAATGAGCAGTTCTTC.

The sample holds a few counts of this clone. This chain uses TRBV4-2 with TRBJ2-1; 9 nucleotides line up with TRBD2. J gave up 0 bases and V 6 bases, and 6 bases lay outside the gene matches. This CDR3 comprises 16 residues. CDR1 LGHNA and CDR2 YNFKEQ come from the germline V gene. The CDR3 sequence: CASRNSGGSSYNEQFF. For the CDR3, the DNA is TGTGCCAGCAGGAATAGCGGGGGAAGCTCCTACAATGAGCAGTTCTTC.

The chain joins TRBV9 to TRBJ2-3, with a tentative D call TRBD2 (5 bases). The CDR3 is 14 residues long. V gave up 6 bases and J gave up 0 bases, with 11 bases separating them. CDR1 and CDR2 from the germline V gene are SGDLS and YYNGEE. The CDR3 protein is CASTRGASTDTQYF. As DNA, the CDR3 is TGTGCCAGCACTCGGGGAGCTAGCACAGATACGCAGTATTTT.

This chain uses TRBV18 with TRBJ1-1; no definite D call. Per germline, CDR1 KGHSH and CDR2 LQKENI. With 2 bases removed from V and 3 bases from J, the gap between germline ends came to 4 bases. The CDR3 is made up of 12 amino acids. CDR3 sequence: CASSPEDTEAFF. The CDR3, as DNA: TGTGCCAGCTCACCAGAGGACACTGAAGCTTTCTTT.

The chain is built from TRBV10-3 and TRBJ1-6; the D is unclear. Germline loops: CDR1 ENHRY, CDR2 SYGVKD. The V and J ends lost 3 bases and 8 bases respectively, with 11 bases between them. The CDR3 totals 14 residues. CDR3 protein: CAISDNIRDSPLHF. CDR3 DNA sequence: TGTGCCATCAGTGACAACATTCGGGATTCACCCCTCCACTTT.

V and J are TRBV6-6 and TRBJ2-7; D remains ambiguous. Trimming removed 2 bases from V and 2 bases from J, with 7 bases in between. Germline lookup yields CDR1 MNHNY and CDR2 SVGAGI (reference sequence). CDR3 length: 13 residues. This chain's CDR3 is CASSYGRAYEQYF. CDR3 DNA sequence: TGTGCCAGCAGTTACGGCCGGGCCTACGAGCAGTACTTC.

This clone has a handful of counts. The chain carries TRBV19 and TRBJ2-7, with D hard to call. The length of the CDR3 is 13 residues. Germline assignment: CDR1 LNHDA and CDR2 SQIVND (reference sequence). The germline V and J ends were trimmed by 5 bases and 5 bases, with 13 bases remaining between them. CDR3 sequence (DNA): TGTGCCAGTAGTCGAGTAGCTCGAGACGAGCAGTACTTC. Translating it yields CASSRVARDEQYF.

This clone has a handful of counts. The chain carries TRBV10-3 and TRBJ2-5, with TRBD1 identical over 7 bases. CDR1 ENHRY and CDR2 SYGVKD come from the germline V gene. CDR3 length equals 16 residues. The ends lost 3 bases at V and 1 base at J; junction bases unmatched: 8. The CDR3 DNA sequence: TGTGCCATCAGTGAATTTAAAGGGGGCGCCCAAGAGACCCAGTACTTC. Its translation: CAISEFKGGAQETQYF.

The chain uses TRBV7-2 and TRBJ2-4; D ambiguous. V lost 2 bases to trimming and J lost 4 bases, with 9 bases between them. Germline V gene sequence: CDR1 SGHTA, CDR2 FQGNSA. The CDR3 totals 14 residues. In DNA form, the CDR3 reads TGTGCCAGCAGCTTACCTTTAAAAAAAAACATTCAGTACTTC. Its protein product is CASSLPLKKNIQYF.

This clone appeared a single time. The chain carries TRBV19 and TRBJ1-5, with no clear D. This CDR3 has 17 residues. Germline V gene lookup returns CDR1 LNHDA and CDR2 SQIVND (reference sequence). V was pared by 1 base and J by 7 bases, with 20 bases between. The chain's CDR3 is CASSIGPLRARGQPQHF. The CDR3 DNA reads TGTGCCAGTAGTATAGGTCCTCTGAGGGCGCGGGGACAGCCCCAGCATTTT.

This clone was detected only a few times. The DNA for the CDR3 is TGCGCCAGCAGCCAGGAAAGGTCGGGGGTGGGGACCCAGTACTTC. This translates into CASSQERSGVGTQYF. This chain connects TRBV4-1 to TRBJ2-5; D may be TRBD2 (6 bases). V lost 3 bases and J lost 7, with 18 bases in between. Germline V gene lookup returns CDR1 MGHRA and CDR2 YSYEKL. This CDR3 is built from 15 residues.

The CDR3 bases are TGTGCCAGCTCAGAAAGTAGCGGGAGCTCCTACGAGCAGTACTTC. Protein: CASSESSGSSYEQYF. The rearrangement links TRBV18 to TRBJ2-7; 9 nucleotides line up with TRBD2. This CDR3 has 15 residues. Germline-derived CDR1 and CDR2 are KGHSH and LQKENI. V was clipped by 5 bases and J by 0 bases; unmatched bases: 5.

This clone was found a few times. The rearrangement joins TRBV7-2 to TRBJ2-3, with 9 bases lining up with TRBD2. Germline CDR1 and CDR2: SGHTA and FQGNSA. Germline trimming cut 8 bases from V and 0 bases from J; bases unmatched to any gene: 3. The CDR3 totals 14 residues. In DNA form, the CDR3 reads TGTGCCAGCGGACTAGCGATTAGCACAGATACGCAGTATTTT. This translates into CASGLAISTDTQYF.

Written as DNA, the CDR3 is TGTGCCATCGCCGGGACAGGGTATAATTCACCCCTCCACTTT. It specifies CAIAGTGYNSPLHF. The gene calls are TRBV10-3 and TRBJ1-6, with 9 bases matching TRBD1. The CDR3 contains 14 residues. The V segment lost 8 bases and the J segment 4 bases; nucleotides outside the gene matches: 3. CDR1 and CDR2 from the germline V gene are ENHRY and SYGVKD.

The J gene is TRBJ2-1, the V gene TRBV28; 10 positions match TRBD1. Germline lookup yields CDR1 MDHEN and CDR2 SYDVKM. With 7 bases clipped from V and 7 bases from J, the junction kept 16 bases outside the gene matches. This CDR3 comprises 17 residues. CDR3 sequence: CASTPYPLGTGVNEQFF. Here the CDR3 DNA reads TGTGCCAGCACCCCTTACCCTCTCGGGACAGGGGTGAATGAGCAGTTCTTC.

This chain links TRBV6-5 with TRBJ2-1, with 7 bases matching TRBD2. The germline V gene has CDR1 MNHEY and CDR2 SVGAGI. The CDR3 is made up of 16 amino acids. Trimming removed 0 bases from V and 4 bases from J; junction bases left unmatched: 6. CDR3 sequence reads: CASSYSFQRGYNEQFF. CDR3 nucleotides: TGTGCCAGCAGTTACTCGTTCCAGCGGGGTTACAATGAGCAGTTCTTC.

This clone was detected a few times. Mismatch with germline at one junction end may stem from a read error. The chain has TRBV2 and TRBJ2-5; D not certain. Germline V gene sequence: CDR1 SNHLY, CDR2 FYNNEI. This CDR3 has 10 amino acids. The CDR3 DNA reads as TGTGCCAGCAGCGAAGAGACCCAGTACTTC. It is translated as CASSEETQYF.

The sample holds a few counts of this clone. The V and J genes are TRBV18 and TRBJ1-2, with a weak D call TRBD1 (6 bases). Germline V gene data show CDR1 as KGHSH and CDR2 as LQKENI. The ends were cut back, 3 bases at V and 6 bases at J, with 11 bases in the middle. The CDR3 length is 13 residues. The CDR3 nucleotides read TGTGCCAGCTCACCTACCCCAGGGGATGGCTACACCTTC. Encoded protein: CASSPTPGDGYTF.

The chain couples TRBV5-1 to TRBJ2-5; the match to TRBD2 covers 7 bases. Per germline, CDR1 SGHRS and CDR2 YFSETQ. V lost 2 bases to trimming and J lost 2 bases; unmatched junction nucleotides: 9. The CDR3 sequence is 16 residues long. The CDR3 loop reads CASSFGTTMFQETQYF. The DNA of the CDR3 is TGCGCCAGCAGCTTTGGGACTACTATGTTTCAAGAGACCCAGTACTTC.

This clone turned up a few times. V is TRBV6-1 and J is TRBJ1-1; TRBD1 agrees at 7 bases. The V gene's germline CDR1 is MNHNS and CDR2 SASEGT. V gave up 3 bases and J gave up 8 bases; unmatched junction bases: 9. The CDR3 extends over 14 amino acids. CDR3 protein: CASSDRDRASEAFF. The CDR3 DNA is TGTGCCAGCAGTGATCGAGACAGGGCTTCGGAAGCTTTCTTT.

This chain joins TRBV27 and TRBJ2-5; 10 bases agree with TRBD2. The CDR3 consists of 16 residues. CDR1 and CDR2 from the germline V gene are MNHEY and SMNVEV (reference sequence). V shed 1 base and J 5 bases; nucleotides not matched to a gene: 7. CDR3 DNA sequence: TGTGCCAGCAGTTTATGGGCTAGCGGGAGCGGGGAGACCCAGTACTTC. The encoded protein is CASSLWASGSGETQYF.